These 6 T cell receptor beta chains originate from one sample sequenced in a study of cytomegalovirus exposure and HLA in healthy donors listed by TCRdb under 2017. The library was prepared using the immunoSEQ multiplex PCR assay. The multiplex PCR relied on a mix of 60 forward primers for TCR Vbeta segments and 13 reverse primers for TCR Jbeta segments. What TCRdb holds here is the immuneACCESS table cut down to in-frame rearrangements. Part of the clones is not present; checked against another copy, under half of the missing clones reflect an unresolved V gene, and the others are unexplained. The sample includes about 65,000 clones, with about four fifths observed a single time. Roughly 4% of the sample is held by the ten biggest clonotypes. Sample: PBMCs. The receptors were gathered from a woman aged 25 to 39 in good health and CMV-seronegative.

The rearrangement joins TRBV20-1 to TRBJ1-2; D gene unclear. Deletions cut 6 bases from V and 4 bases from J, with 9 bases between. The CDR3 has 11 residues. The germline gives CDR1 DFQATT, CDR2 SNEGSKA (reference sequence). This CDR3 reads CSAIVLYGYTF. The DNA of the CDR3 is TGCAGTGCCATTGTACTCTATGGCTACACCTTC.

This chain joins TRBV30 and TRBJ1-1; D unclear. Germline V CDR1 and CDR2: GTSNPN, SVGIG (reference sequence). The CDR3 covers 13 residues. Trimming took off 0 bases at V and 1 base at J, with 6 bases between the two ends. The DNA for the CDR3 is TGTGCCTGGAGTGTGTCCTGGAACACTGAAGCTTTCTTT. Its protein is CAWSVSWNTEAFF. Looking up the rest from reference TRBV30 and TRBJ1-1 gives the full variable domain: SQTIHQWPATLVQPVGSPLSLECTVEGTSNPNLYWYRQAAGRGLQLLFYSVGIGQISSEVPQNLSASRPQDRQFILSSKKLLLSDSGFYLCAWSVSWNTEAFFGQGTRLTVV.

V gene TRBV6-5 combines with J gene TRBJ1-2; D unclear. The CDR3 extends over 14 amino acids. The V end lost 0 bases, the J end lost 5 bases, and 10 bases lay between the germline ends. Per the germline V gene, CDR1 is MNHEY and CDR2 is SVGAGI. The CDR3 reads CASSYSLGLYGYTF. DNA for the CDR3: TGTGCCAGCAGTTACTCACTAGGATTGTATGGCTACACCTTC.

The CDR3 DNA is TGTGCCAGCAGTTTAATCGGGGGGGGCGAGACCCAGTACTTC. Its protein product is CASSLIGGGETQYF. The chain uses TRBV28 and TRBJ2-5, with 8 bases matching TRBD2. This CDR3 spans 14 amino acids. CDR1 is MDHEN, CDR2 SYDVKM, per germline. J was trimmed by 5 bases and V by 2 bases; bases with no gene match: 4.

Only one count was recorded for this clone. CDR3 residues: CAWSVTGGGYTF. The CDR3 nucleotides read TGTGCCTGGAGTGTAACAGGGGGCGGCTACACCTTC. The chain employs TRBV30 and TRBJ1-2; 9 nucleotides line up with TRBD1. Germline CDR1 reads GTSNPN; CDR2 reads SVGIG (reference sequence). Trimming cost V 0 bases and J 8 bases; bases outside gene matches: 1. The CDR3 length is 12 residues.

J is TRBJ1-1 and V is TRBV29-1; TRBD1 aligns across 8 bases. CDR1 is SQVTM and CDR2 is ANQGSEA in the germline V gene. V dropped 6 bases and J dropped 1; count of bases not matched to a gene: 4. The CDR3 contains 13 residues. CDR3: CSVTGTGNTEAFF. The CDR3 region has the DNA TGCAGCGTGACAGGGACAGGGAACACTGAAGCTTTCTTT.